What follows is one TCR beta chain and its context. Its antigen remains unknown. The CDR3 is 13 residues long. V lost 6 bases, J lost 10 bases, and 6 bases stayed unmatched. Germline-derived CDR1 and CDR2 are SGHVS and FQNEAQ. The sample comes from a study of OX40 agonist ivuxolimab in advanced cancers. Across the study: Ivuxolimab, an antibody acting as an agonist of OX40 (CD134), was used to treat patients. Patients with hepatocellular carcinoma, melanoma, renal cell or head and neck cancer made up the dose-escalation patients. Notes on the study in general: Clonal expansion was seen in CD4+ and CD8+ blood T cells by week 6 at 0.1 to 3.0 mg/kg.

Repertoires were generated with immunoSEQ multiplex PCR, while TCRdb's copy carries only in-frame clones and drops some. The table shows roughly 120,000 clones, with over 85% occurring only once. Here the sequenced sample was CD4+ or CD8+ T cells sorted from blood, taken in a trial of the OX40 agonist ivuxolimab. This rearrangement joins TRBV7-8 to TRBJ2-1; TRBD2 matches 10 bases. This TCR came from an adult with an advanced solid tumor such as melanoma, head and neck, liver or kidney cancer. Written as DNA, the CDR3 is TGTGCCAGCAGTCTAGCGGGGGCCCCAGAGCAGTTCTTC. Translating it yields CASSLAGAPEQFF.